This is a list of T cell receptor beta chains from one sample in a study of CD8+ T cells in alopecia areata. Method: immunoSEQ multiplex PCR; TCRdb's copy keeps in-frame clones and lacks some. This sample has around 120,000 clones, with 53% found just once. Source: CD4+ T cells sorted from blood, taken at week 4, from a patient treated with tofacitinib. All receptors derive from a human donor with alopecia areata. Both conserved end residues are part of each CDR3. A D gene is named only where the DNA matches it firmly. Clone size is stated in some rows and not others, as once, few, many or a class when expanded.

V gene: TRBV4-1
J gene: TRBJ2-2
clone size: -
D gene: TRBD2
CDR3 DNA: TGCGCCAGCAGGGGGGGGAAAGGGGAGCTGTTTTTT
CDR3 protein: CASRGGKGELFF

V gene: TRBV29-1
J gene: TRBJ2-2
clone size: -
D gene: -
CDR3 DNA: TGCAGCGTACGCGGGCAGGCATCGAACACCGGGGAGCTGTTTTTT
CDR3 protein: CSVRGQASNTGELFF

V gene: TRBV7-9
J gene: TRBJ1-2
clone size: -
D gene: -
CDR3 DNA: TGTGCCAGCAGCCAGGACGGGAACCCGTCTGCTGGCTACACCTTC
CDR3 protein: CASSQDGNPSAGYTF

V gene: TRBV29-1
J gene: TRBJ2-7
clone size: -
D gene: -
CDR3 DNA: TGCAGCGTTGAACAGGTGGACGATTACGAGCAGTACTTC
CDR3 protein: CSVEQVDDYEQYF

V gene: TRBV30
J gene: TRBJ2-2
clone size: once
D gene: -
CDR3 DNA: TGTGCCTGGAGCACTTTTGGCCCAGACACCGGGGAGCTGTTTTTT
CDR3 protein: CAWSTFGPDTGELFF

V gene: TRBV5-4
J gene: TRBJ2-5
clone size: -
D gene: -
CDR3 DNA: TGTGCCAGCAGCTTGGATCTTGGCACCCCGGGAGAGACCCAGTACTTC
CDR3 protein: CASSLDLGTPGETQYF

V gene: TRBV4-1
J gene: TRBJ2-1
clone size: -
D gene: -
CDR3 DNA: TGCGCCAGCAGCCAAGTGGACATGGTCTCCTACAATGAGCAGTTCTTC
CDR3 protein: CASSQVDMVSYNEQFF

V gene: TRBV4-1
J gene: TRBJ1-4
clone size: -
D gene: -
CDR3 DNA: TGCGCCAGCAGCCATGGCGGACCGCCCCCAACTAATGAAAAACTGTTTTTT
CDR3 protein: CASSHGGPPPTNEKLFF

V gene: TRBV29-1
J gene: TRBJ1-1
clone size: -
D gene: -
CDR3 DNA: TGCAGCGTTGTGCAGGCTCGTAACACTGAAGCTTTCTTT
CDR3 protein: CSVVQARNTEAFF

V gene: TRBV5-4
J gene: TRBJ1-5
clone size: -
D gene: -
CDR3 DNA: TGTGCCAGCAGCTTGGCTGCGGGGGCCAGTCAGCCCCAGCATTTT
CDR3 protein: CASSLAAGASQPQHF

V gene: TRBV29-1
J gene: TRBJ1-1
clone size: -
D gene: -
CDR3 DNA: TGCAGCGTTGCACCCCGGTTGCAGTTGAGGGCTGAAGCTTTCTTT
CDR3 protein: CSVAPRLQLRAEAFF

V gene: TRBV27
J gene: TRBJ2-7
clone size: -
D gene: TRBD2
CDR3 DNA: TGTGCCAGCGGAACTAGCGGGAGGGCCACCTACGAGCAGTACTTC
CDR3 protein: CASGTSGRATYEQYF

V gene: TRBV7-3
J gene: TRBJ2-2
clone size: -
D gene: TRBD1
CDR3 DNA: TGTGCCAGCAGCTTAACTCCGACAGGGTCGGGCACCGGGGAGCTGTTTTTT
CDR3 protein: CASSLTPTGSGTGELFF

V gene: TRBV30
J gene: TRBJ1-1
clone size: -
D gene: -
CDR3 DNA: TGTGCCTGGGAACCTTTGGGGGGCGCGAACACTGAAGCTTTCTTT
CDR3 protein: CAWEPLGGANTEAFF

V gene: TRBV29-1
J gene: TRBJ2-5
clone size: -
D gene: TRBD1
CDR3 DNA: TGCAGCGCATTCCTTGGGGACAGACAAGAGACCCAGTACTTC
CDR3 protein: CSAFLGDRQETQYF

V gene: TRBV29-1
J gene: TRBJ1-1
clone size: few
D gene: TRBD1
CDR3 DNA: TGCAGCGTTGAGGGTCGGCAGGGGGCAAGAGGAGCTTTCTTT
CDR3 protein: CSVEGRQGARGAFF

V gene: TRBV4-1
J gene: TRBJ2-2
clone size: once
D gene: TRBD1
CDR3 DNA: TGCGCCAGCAGCCAAGTACTGGGACAGGGGGCAGGGACCGGGGAGCTGTTTTTT
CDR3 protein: CASSQVLGQGAGTGELFF

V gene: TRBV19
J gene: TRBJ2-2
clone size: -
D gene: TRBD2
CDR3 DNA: TGTGCCAGTAGCCGACCTAGCGGGACGGGGGGTAACACCGGGGAGCTGTTTTTT
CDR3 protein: CASSRPSGTGGNTGELFF

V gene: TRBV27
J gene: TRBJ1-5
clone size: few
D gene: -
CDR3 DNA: TGTGCCAGCAGTTTAGGCCGGGGTAGCAATCAGCCCCAGCATTTT
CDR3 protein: CASSLGRGSNQPQHF

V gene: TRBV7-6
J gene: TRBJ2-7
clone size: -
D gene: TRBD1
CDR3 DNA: TGTGCCAGCAGCTTCAAGCCCGACAGGGCCGAGCAGTACTTC
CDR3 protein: CASSFKPDRAEQYF

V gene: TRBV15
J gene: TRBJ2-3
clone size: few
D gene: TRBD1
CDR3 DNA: TGTGCCACCAGCAGAACAGACAGGGCCTCCACAGATACGCAGTATTTT
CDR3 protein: CATSRTDRASTDTQYF

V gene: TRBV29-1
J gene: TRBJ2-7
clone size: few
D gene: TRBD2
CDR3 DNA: TGCAGCGTTGGCGGACTAGCGGGAGTGTTCGAGCAGTACTTC
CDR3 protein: CSVGGLAGVFEQYF

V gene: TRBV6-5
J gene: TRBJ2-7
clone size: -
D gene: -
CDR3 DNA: TGTGCCAGCAGTTACTCCGACGGCTACGAGCAGTACTTC
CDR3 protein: CASSYSDGYEQYF

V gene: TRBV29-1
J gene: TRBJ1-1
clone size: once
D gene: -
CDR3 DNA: TGCAGCGTCGCGCGGGGAAACACTGAAGCTTTCTTT
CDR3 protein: CSVARGNTEAFF

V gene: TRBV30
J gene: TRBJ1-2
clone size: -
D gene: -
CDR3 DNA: TGTGCCTGGAGTTCGAGGACTTATGGCTACACCTTC
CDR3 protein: CAWSSRTYGYTF

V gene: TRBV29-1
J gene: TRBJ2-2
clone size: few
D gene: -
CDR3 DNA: TGCAGCGTCGTCGGTTCCAGGGTCACCGGGGAGCTGTTTTTT
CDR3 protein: CSVVGSRVTGELFF

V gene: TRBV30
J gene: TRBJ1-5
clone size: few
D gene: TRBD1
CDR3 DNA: TGTGCCTGGACCCGGGACAGGGGAAAACAGCCCCAGCATTTT
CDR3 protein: CAWTRDRGKQPQHF

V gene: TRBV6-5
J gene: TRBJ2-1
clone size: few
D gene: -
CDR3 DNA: TGTGCCAGCAGTTACTCCCTGACCCGTTCGGAGCAGTTCTTC
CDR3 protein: CASSYSLTRSEQFF

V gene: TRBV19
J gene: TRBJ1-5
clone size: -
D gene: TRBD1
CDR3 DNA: TGTGCCAGTAGCAAACTACAGGGGGCCAATCAGCCCCAGCATTTT
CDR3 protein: CASSKLQGANQPQHF

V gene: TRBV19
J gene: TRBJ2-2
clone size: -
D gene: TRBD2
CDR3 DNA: TGTGCCAGTAGTACACCCCCCGGGAGGTACACCGGGGAGCTGTTTTTT
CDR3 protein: CASSTPPGRYTGELFF

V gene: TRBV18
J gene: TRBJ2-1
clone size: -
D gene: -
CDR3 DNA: TGTGCCAGCTCACCAGGAACTACGGCTGAGCAGTTCTTC
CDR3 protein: CASSPGTTAEQFF

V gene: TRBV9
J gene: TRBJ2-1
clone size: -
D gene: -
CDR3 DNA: TGTGCCAGCAGCGTTGTAGGGAGCTACAATGAGCAGTTCTTC
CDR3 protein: CASSVVGSYNEQFF

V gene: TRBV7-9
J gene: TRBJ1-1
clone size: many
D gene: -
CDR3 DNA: TGTGCCAGCAGCTTACTAGGGAGGTTGAACACTGAAGCTTTCTTT
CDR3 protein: CASSLLGRLNTEAFF

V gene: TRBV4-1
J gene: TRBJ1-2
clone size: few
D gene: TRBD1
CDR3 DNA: TGCGCCAGCAGCCAAGAGGTGGTCCAGGACAGGGGGAACTATGGCTACACCTTC
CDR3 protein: CASSQEVVQDRGNYGYTF

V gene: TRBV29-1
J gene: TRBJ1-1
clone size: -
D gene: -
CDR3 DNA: TGCAGCGTCGTTACAGGGATGGGGAGGACTGAAGCTTTCTTT
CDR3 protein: CSVVTGMGRTEAFF

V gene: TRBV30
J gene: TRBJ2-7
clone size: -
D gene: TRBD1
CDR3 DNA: TGTGCCTGCAACCGGGACAGGGCCGCCTACGAGCAGTACTTC
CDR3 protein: CACNRDRAAYEQYF

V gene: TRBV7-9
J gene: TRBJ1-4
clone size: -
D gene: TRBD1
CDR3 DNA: TGTGCCAGCAGCTTAAGGGGGACAGTCCTTTCAACTAATGAAAAACTGTTTTTT
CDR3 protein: CASSLRGTVLSTNEKLFF

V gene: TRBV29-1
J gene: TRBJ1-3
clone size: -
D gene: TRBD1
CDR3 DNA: TGCAGCGTCGAGGTGACAGGGGAAAACACCATATATTTT
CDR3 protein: CSVEVTGENTIYF

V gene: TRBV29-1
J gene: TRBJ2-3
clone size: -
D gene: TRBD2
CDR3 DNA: TGCAGCGTGGGACTAGCGGGAAGGGATACGCAGTATTTT
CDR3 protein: CSVGLAGRDTQYF

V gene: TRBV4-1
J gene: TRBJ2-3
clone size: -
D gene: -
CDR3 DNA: TGCGCCAGCAGCCAAGTGGGCCGCCAGAAGTCTCAAGATACGCAGTATTTT
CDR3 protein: CASSQVGRQKSQDTQYF

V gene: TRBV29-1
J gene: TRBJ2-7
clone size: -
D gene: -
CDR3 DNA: TGCAGCGCCACCCTCGGCGGGGGCGGCTCCTACGAGCAGTACTTC
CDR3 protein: CSATLGGGGSYEQYF

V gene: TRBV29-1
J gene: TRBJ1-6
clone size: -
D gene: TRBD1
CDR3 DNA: TGCAGCGCCCGGGACAGAGATAATTCACCCCTCCACTTT
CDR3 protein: CSARDRDNSPLHF

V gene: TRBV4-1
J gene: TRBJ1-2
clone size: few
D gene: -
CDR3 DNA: TGCGCCAGCAGCCCGGCCGGGGAGAACTATGGCTACACCTTC
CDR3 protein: CASSPAGENYGYTF

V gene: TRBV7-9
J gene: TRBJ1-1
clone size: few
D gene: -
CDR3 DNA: TGTGCCAGCAGCTTAGCCGGGGGGAGCCTGAACACTGAAGCTTTCTTT
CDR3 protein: CASSLAGGSLNTEAFF

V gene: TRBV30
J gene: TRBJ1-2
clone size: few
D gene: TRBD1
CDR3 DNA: TGTGCCTGGGACAGGGACCAGGGCTACACCTTC
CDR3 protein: CAWDRDQGYTF

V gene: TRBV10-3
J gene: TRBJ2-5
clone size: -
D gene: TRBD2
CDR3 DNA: TGTGCCATCAGCCCTAGCGGGGGAGTAAAAGAGACCCAGTACTTC
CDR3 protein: CAISPSGGVKETQYF

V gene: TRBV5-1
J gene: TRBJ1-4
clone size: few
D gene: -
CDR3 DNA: TGCGCCAGCAGCTGGCAGACGAATGAAAAACTGTTTTTT
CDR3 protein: CASSWQTNEKLFF

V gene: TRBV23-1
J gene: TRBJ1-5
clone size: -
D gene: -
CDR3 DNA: TGCGCCAGCAGTCAATCGCAGCGGACTAGCAATCAGCCCCAGCATTTT
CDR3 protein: CASSQSQRTSNQPQHF

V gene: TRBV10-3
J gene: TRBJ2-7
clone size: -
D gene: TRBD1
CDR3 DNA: TGTGCCATCCGCCGGGACAGGGCTAAAGAGCAGTACTTC
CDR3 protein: CAIRRDRAKEQYF

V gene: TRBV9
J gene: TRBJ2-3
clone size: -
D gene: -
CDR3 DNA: TGTGCCAGCAGCCTAGACCCCGGCCGTGATACGCAGTATTTT
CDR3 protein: CASSLDPGRDTQYF